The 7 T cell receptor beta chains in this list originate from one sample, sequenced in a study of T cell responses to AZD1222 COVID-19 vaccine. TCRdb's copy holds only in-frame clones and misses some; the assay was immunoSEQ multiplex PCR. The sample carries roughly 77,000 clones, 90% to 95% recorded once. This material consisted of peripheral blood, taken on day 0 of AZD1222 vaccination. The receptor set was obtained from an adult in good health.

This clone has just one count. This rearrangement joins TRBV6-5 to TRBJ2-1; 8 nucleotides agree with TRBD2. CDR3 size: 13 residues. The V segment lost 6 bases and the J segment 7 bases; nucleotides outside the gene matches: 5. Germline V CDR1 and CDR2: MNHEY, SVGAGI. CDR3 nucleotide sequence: TGTGCCAGCAGAGCGGGGGTAACGAATGAGCAGTTCTTC. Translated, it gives CASRAGVTNEQFF.

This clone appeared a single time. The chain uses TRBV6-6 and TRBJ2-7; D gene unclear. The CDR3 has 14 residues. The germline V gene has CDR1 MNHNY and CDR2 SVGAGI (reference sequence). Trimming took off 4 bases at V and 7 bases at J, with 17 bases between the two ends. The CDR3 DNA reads TGTGCCAGCAGTTTCCGGGCCCAAGGTGGGGAGCAGTACTTC. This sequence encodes CASSFRAQGGEQYF.

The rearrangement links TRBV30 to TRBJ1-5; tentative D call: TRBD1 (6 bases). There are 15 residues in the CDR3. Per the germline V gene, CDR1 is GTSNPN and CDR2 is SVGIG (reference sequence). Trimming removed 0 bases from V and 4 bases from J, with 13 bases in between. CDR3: CAWSVGQSGNQPQHF. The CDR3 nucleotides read TGTGCCTGGAGTGTCGGACAGTCGGGAAATCAGCCCCAGCATTTT.

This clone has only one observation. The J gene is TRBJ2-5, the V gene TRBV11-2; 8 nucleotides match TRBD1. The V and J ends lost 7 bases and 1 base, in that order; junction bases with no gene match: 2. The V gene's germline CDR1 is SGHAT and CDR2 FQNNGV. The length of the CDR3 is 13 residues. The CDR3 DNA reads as TGTGCCAGCACAGGGGGCAGCCAAGAGACCCAGTACTTC. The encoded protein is CASTGGSQETQYF.

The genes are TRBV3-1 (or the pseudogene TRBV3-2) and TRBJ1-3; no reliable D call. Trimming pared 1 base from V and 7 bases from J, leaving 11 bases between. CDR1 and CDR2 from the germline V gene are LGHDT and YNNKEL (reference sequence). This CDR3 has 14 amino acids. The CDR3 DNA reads TGTGCCAGCAGCCAAGTATATCTAAAGAACACCATATATTTT. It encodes CASSQVYLKNTIYF.

CDR3: CASGTGASGNTIYF. The CDR3 DNA sequence: TGTGCCAGCGGAACAGGAGCCTCTGGAAACACCATATATTTT. J is TRBJ1-3 and V is TRBV28; D is possibly TRBD1 (5 bases). CDR1 MDHEN and CDR2 SYDVKM come from the germline V gene. The CDR3 contains 14 residues. Trimming cost V 8 bases and J 0 bases, with 11 bases left between them. Based on the CDR3 plus reference TRBV28 and TRBJ1-3, the full variable domain is DVKVTQSSRYLVKRTGEKVFLECVQDMDHENMFWYRQDPGLGLRLIYFSYDVKMKEKGDIPEGYSVSREKKERFSLILESASTNQTSMYLCASGTGASGNTIYFGEGSWLTVV.

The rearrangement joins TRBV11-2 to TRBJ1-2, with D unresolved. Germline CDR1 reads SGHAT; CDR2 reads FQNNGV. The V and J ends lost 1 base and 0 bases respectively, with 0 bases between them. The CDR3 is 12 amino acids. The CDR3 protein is CASSLANYGYTF. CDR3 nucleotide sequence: TGTGCCAGCAGCTTAGCTAACTATGGCTACACCTTC.